The sequence of this T cell receptor (beta chain) was determined in a study of blood T cell repertoires in COVID-19. The wider study: Researchers got acute and convalescent COVID-19 samples from the United States, Italy and Spain. T cells, B-cell-depleted T cells, or PBMCs supplied cDNA or gDNA.

Original handling: The authors estimated nucleated cell counts from reference gene primer amplification. Measured with immunoSEQ multiplex PCR; TCRdb has only the in-frame clones, and not every one. That table supplies the V and J calls and clone size; D and trimming were determined from the DNA. The sample yields some 46,000 clones, approximately 88% seen once. The ends lost 4 bases at V and 1 base at J; junction bases unmatched: 0. From germline, CDR1 is SGHNT and CDR2 YENEEA. The CDR3 runs to 13 residues. Only a few counts were recorded for this clone. The chain combines TRBV11-3 with TRBJ1-1; TRBD1 matches 7 bases. The sequence was obtained from a man between 45 and 60 years old with acute or convalescent COVID-19. Sequencing used peripheral blood. Here the CDR3 reads CASSYRGNTEAFF. For the CDR3, the DNA is TGTGCCAGCAGCTACAGGGGGAACACTGAAGCTTTCTTT. Drawing the rest from reference TRBV11-3 and TRBJ1-1, the complete variable domain is EAGVVQSPRYKIIEKKQPVAFWCNPISGHNTLYWYLQNLGQGPELLIRYENEEAVDDSQLPKDRFSAERLKGVDSTLKIQPAELGDSAVYLCASSYRGNTEAFFGQGTRLTVV.